This entry is about one T cell receptor beta chain. The antigen is not known. The data stem from a study of identical twins. J was trimmed by 1 base and V by 4 bases; bases with no gene match: 6. There are 15 residues in the CDR3. Germline-derived CDR1 and CDR2 are DFQATT and SNEGSKA (reference sequence). Template switching created a universal primer site, and the cDNA included unique molecular identifiers. Each CDR3 protein is one row after TCRdb ran MiXCR on the 5' RACE reads. Of approximately 670,000 distinct CDR3 sequences listed, 5.5% to 6.5% are singletons. General study results and limits: Within cord blood, abundant beta clonotypes carried fewer insertions, but memory repertoires showed no such trend.

The specimen was naive T cells sorted from blood. The chain carries TRBV20-1 and TRBJ2-3; TRBD2 matches 9 bases. This receptor was obtained from a man younger than 35 in good health. CDR3 nucleotides: TGCAGTGCTACTGCTATAGCGGGGGGCACAGATACGCAGTATTTT. Protein product: CSATAIAGGTDTQYF.